A selection of T cell receptor beta chains follows, all from one sample in a study of blood T cells in healthy people across ages. One entry per CDR3 protein results from TCRdb running MiXCR on the 5' RACE reads. The table lists around 900,000 distinct CDR3 sequences, 51% of them singletons. Sequenced: blood. The receptors stem from a woman aged 55-69 years in good health. The CDR3 runs from the conserved cysteine through the conserved F or W. Fields, in order: CDR3 length, V gene, J gene, clone size, D gene, CDR3 protein, CDR3 DNA. A D gene is named only where the DNA matches it firmly. Only some rows state a clone size, as once, few, many or a class for expanded clones.

len: 14; v_gene: TRBV5-1; j_gene: TRBJ2-5; abundance: .; d_gene: TRBD1; CDR3aa: CASSYRDRGETQYF; CDR3nt: TGCGCCAGCAGCTACCGGGACAGGGGAGAGACCCAGTACTTC
len: 15; v_gene: TRBV28; j_gene: TRBJ1-5; abundance: .; d_gene: .; CDR3aa: CASSPLDSSNQPQHF; CDR3nt: TGTGCCAGCAGTCCCCTGGACAGCAGCAATCAGCCCCAGCATTTT
len: 16; v_gene: TRBV27; j_gene: TRBJ2-7; abundance: once; d_gene: TRBD2; CDR3aa: CASSLVPSGRFNEQYF; CDR3nt: TGTGCCAGCAGTTTAGTCCCTAGCGGGAGATTTAACGAGCAGTACTTC
len: 15; v_gene: TRBV15; j_gene: TRBJ1-2; abundance: .; d_gene: .; CDR3aa: CATSRAAGGGYGYTF; CDR3nt: TGTGCCACCAGCAGAGCGGCGGGTGGCGGATATGGCTACACCTTC
len: 16; v_gene: TRBV27; j_gene: TRBJ1-6; abundance: .; d_gene: .; CDR3aa: CASLRVSGSVSSPLHF; CDR3nt: TGTGCCAGCCTACGGGTGTCGGGGTCGGTTAGTTCACCCCTCCACTTT
len: 18; v_gene: TRBV7-8; j_gene: TRBJ2-3; abundance: .; d_gene: .; CDR3aa: CASSLGRGQTTGTDTQYF; CDR3nt: TGTGCCAGCAGCTTAGGGAGGGGGCAGACCACCGGCACAGATACGCAGTATTTT
len: 17; v_gene: TRBV27; j_gene: TRBJ1-6; abundance: .; d_gene: .; CDR3aa: CASSLGFGRGENSPPHF; CDR3nt: TGTGCCAGCAGTTTAGGGTTCGGCAGGGGCGAAAATTCACCCCCCCACTTT
len: 13; v_gene: TRBV27; j_gene: TRBJ1-2; abundance: .; d_gene: .; CDR3aa: CACTGREGYGYTF; CDR3nt: TGTGCCTGCACCGGCAGGGAGGGATATGGCTACACCTTC
len: 14; v_gene: TRBV5-1; j_gene: TRBJ1-2; abundance: few; d_gene: TRBD1; CDR3aa: CASSQTGDNYGYTF; CDR3nt: TGCGCCAGCAGCCAGACAGGGGATAACTATGGCTACACCTTC
len: 13; v_gene: TRBV5-6; j_gene: TRBJ2-7; abundance: .; d_gene: .; CDR3aa: CASTEWSSYEQYF; CDR3nt: TGTGCCAGCACCGAGTGGAGCTCCTACGAGCAGTACTTC
len: 15; v_gene: TRBV7-2; j_gene: TRBJ1-2; abundance: .; d_gene: .; CDR3aa: CASSATLLINKGYTF; CDR3nt: TGTGCCAGCAGCGCCACCTTGTTAATTAACAAGGGCTACACCTTC
len: 11; v_gene: TRBV7-2; j_gene: TRBJ2-3; abundance: many; d_gene: .; CDR3aa: CASSLADTQYF; CDR3nt: TGTGCCAGCAGCTTAGCAGATACGCAGTATTTT
len: 14; v_gene: TRBV27; j_gene: TRBJ2-5; abundance: few; d_gene: .; CDR3aa: CASSPPGLYGEQYF; CDR3nt: TGTGCCAGCAGCCCTCCGGGCCTATACGGGGAGCAGTACTTC
len: 11; v_gene: TRBV30; j_gene: TRBJ2-7; abundance: .; d_gene: .; CDR3aa: CAWSGRDEQYF; CDR3nt: TGTGCCTGGAGTGGAAGGGACGAGCAGTACTTC
len: 14; v_gene: TRBV29-1; j_gene: TRBJ1-5; abundance: .; d_gene: TRBD1; CDR3aa: CSVEGQGGNQPQHF; CDR3nt: TGCAGCGTTGAAGGACAGGGAGGGAATCAGCCCCAGCATTTT
len: 15; v_gene: TRBV5-1; j_gene: TRBJ2-1; abundance: few; d_gene: .; CDR3aa: CASSFGRISYNEQFF; CDR3nt: TGCGCCAGCAGCTTTGGCCGGATCTCCTACAATGAGCAGTTCTTC
len: 12; v_gene: TRBV29-1; j_gene: TRBJ2-7; abundance: once; d_gene: .; CDR3aa: CSVGSHPYEQYF; CDR3nt: TGCAGCGTTGGCTCACACCCCTACGAGCAGTACTTC
len: 14; v_gene: TRBV9; j_gene: TRBJ2-5; abundance: few; d_gene: TRBD2; CDR3aa: CASSVASGGETQYF; CDR3nt: TGTGCCAGCAGCGTAGCTAGCGGGGGAGAGACCCAGTACTTC
len: 15; v_gene: TRBV15; j_gene: TRBJ2-5; abundance: .; d_gene: TRBD1; CDR3aa: CATSSFRDRGQTQYF; CDR3nt: TGTGCCACCAGCAGCTTCCGGGACAGGGGTCAGACCCAGTACTTC
len: 13; v_gene: TRBV20-1; j_gene: TRBJ2-7; abundance: .; d_gene: .; CDR3aa: CSASREVSYEQYF; CDR3nt: TGCAGTGCAAGTAGGGAAGTTTCCTACGAGCAGTACTTC
len: 18; v_gene: TRBV6-2/TRBV6-3; j_gene: TRBJ1-2; abundance: .; d_gene: TRBD1; CDR3aa: CASSPHISNPRTGYGYTF; CDR3nt: TGTGCCAGCAGTCCGCACATTTCCAACCCTCGGACAGGATATGGCTACACCTTC
len: 13; v_gene: TRBV5-5; j_gene: TRBJ2-5; abundance: once; d_gene: .; CDR3aa: CASSFEGTETQYF; CDR3nt: TGTGCCAGCAGCTTTGAGGGTACGGAGACCCAGTACTTC
len: 13; v_gene: TRBV20-1; j_gene: TRBJ2-5; abundance: once; d_gene: .; CDR3aa: CSARDPGSGTQYF; CDR3nt: TGCAGTGCTAGAGACCCAGGGTCGGGGACCCAGTACTTC
len: 14; v_gene: TRBV7-9; j_gene: TRBJ2-4; abundance: .; d_gene: .; CDR3aa: CANSSTLAKNIQYF; CDR3nt: TGTGCCAACAGCTCGACCCTGGCCAAAAACATTCAGTACTTC
len: 15; v_gene: TRBV20-1; j_gene: TRBJ2-1; abundance: .; d_gene: TRBD2; CDR3aa: CSARDSSGRAHEQFF; CDR3nt: TGCAGTGCTAGAGATAGTAGCGGGAGGGCCCATGAGCAGTTCTTC
len: 16; v_gene: TRBV18; j_gene: TRBJ2-5; abundance: .; d_gene: TRBD2; CDR3aa: CASCKREFSLGETQYF; CDR3nt: TGTGCCAGCTGCAAGCGGGAGTTTTCCCTGGGAGAGACCCAGTACTTC
len: 15; v_gene: TRBV10-3; j_gene: TRBJ2-7; abundance: few; d_gene: .; CDR3aa: CAISEIAGPQDEQYF; CDR3nt: TGTGCCATCAGTGAGATCGCAGGTCCGCAGGACGAGCAGTACTTC
len: 12; v_gene: TRBV29-1; j_gene: TRBJ1-1; abundance: once; d_gene: TRBD1; CDR3aa: CGAETGRTEAFF; CDR3nt: TGCGGCGCCGAGACAGGGAGGACTGAAGCTTTCTTT
len: 15; v_gene: TRBV27; j_gene: TRBJ2-7; abundance: few; d_gene: .; CDR3aa: CASSLGRTFSYEQYF; CDR3nt: TGTGCCAGCAGTTTAGGTCGCACCTTCTCCTACGAGCAGTACTTC
len: 15; v_gene: TRBV20-1; j_gene: TRBJ1-5; abundance: few; d_gene: .; CDR3aa: CSASRQIYSNQPQHF; CDR3nt: TGCAGTGCTAGTAGACAGATCTATAGCAATCAGCCCCAGCATTTT
len: 16; v_gene: TRBV12-3/TRBV12-4; j_gene: TRBJ2-1; abundance: .; d_gene: TRBD1; CDR3aa: CASSFAGTGAGVEQFF; CDR3nt: TGTGCCAGCAGTTTTGCCGGGACAGGGGCAGGAGTTGAGCAGTTCTTC
len: 15; v_gene: TRBV12-3/TRBV12-4; j_gene: TRBJ2-7; abundance: .; d_gene: .; CDR3aa: CASSLGTRGGYEQYF; CDR3nt: TGTGCCAGCAGTTTAGGGACACGAGGTGGCTACGAGCAGTACTTC
len: 18; v_gene: TRBV6-1; j_gene: TRBJ1-3; abundance: .; d_gene: .; CDR3aa: CASSESHSTGANRNTIYF; CDR3nt: TGTGCCAGCAGTGAGTCCCATTCGACGGGGGCGAATCGAAACACCATATATTTT
len: 12; v_gene: TRBV28; j_gene: TRBJ1-2; abundance: .; d_gene: .; CDR3aa: CASSLRGFDYTF; CDR3nt: TGTGCCAGCAGTTTAAGGGGGTTCGACTACACCTTC
len: 13; v_gene: TRBV2; j_gene: TRBJ2-5; abundance: .; d_gene: TRBD2; CDR3aa: CASKGGSQETQYF; CDR3nt: TGTGCCAGCAAGGGCGGGAGTCAAGAGACCCAGTACTTC
len: 12; v_gene: TRBV18; j_gene: TRBJ2-5; abundance: .; d_gene: .; CDR3aa: CASSAVVETQYF; CDR3nt: TGTGCCAGCTCGGCTGTGGTGGAGACCCAGTACTTC
len: 15; v_gene: TRBV12-3/TRBV12-4; j_gene: TRBJ2-5; abundance: few; d_gene: .; CDR3aa: CASSFPGRGQETQYF; CDR3nt: TGTGCCAGCAGTTTTCCCGGGCGGGGACAAGAGACCCAGTACTTC
len: 14; v_gene: TRBV15; j_gene: TRBJ2-7; abundance: .; d_gene: .; CDR3aa: CATSREGQHYEQYF; CDR3nt: TGTGCCACCAGCAGGGAGGGACAGCACTACGAGCAGTACTTC
len: 13; v_gene: TRBV12-3/TRBV12-4; j_gene: TRBJ2-3; abundance: .; d_gene: .; CDR3aa: CASSLYSGDTQYF; CDR3nt: TGTGCCAGCAGTTTGTATTCCGGGGATACGCAGTATTTT
len: 14; v_gene: TRBV2; j_gene: TRBJ1-6; abundance: .; d_gene: .; CDR3aa: CASGEARWDSPLHF; CDR3nt: TGTGCCAGCGGTGAAGCGCGATGGGATTCACCCCTCCACTTT
len: 15; v_gene: TRBV11-2; j_gene: TRBJ1-4; abundance: .; d_gene: .; CDR3aa: CASSLGATTNEKLFF; CDR3nt: TGTGCCAGCAGCTTGGGTGCTACAACTAATGAAAAACTGTTTTTT
len: 14; v_gene: TRBV9; j_gene: TRBJ1-5; abundance: .; d_gene: .; CDR3aa: CASSVALGLEPQHF; CDR3nt: TGTGCCAGCAGCGTAGCTTTGGGGCTTGAGCCCCAGCATTTT
len: 16; v_gene: TRBV9; j_gene: TRBJ2-6; abundance: few; d_gene: .; CDR3aa: CASSPRIPSGANVLTF; CDR3nt: TGTGCCAGCAGCCCTAGGATACCTTCGGGGGCCAACGTCCTGACTTTC
len: 16; v_gene: TRBV6-5; j_gene: TRBJ2-5; abundance: .; d_gene: TRBD2; CDR3aa: CASSPLAGVRIETQYF; CDR3nt: TGTGCCAGCAGTCCGCTAGCGGGAGTTAGAATAGAGACCCAGTACTTC
len: 13; v_gene: TRBV3-1; j_gene: TRBJ1-2; abundance: .; d_gene: .; CDR3aa: CASSQGTGRGYTF; CDR3nt: TGTGCCAGCAGCCAGGGGACCGGGCGAGGCTACACCTTC
len: 15; v_gene: TRBV19; j_gene: TRBJ2-3; abundance: once; d_gene: .; CDR3aa: CASRSYEGDTDTQYF; CDR3nt: TGCGCCAGTAGGAGTTACGAGGGGGACACAGATACGCAGTATTTT
len: 13; v_gene: TRBV24-1; j_gene: TRBJ1-1; abundance: .; d_gene: .; CDR3aa: CATLQEIVAEAFF; CDR3nt: TGTGCCACCCTTCAGGAAATTGTCGCAGAAGCTTTCTTT
len: 15; v_gene: TRBV28; j_gene: TRBJ1-5; abundance: .; d_gene: .; CDR3aa: CASSSSQGYNQPQHF; CDR3nt: TGTGCCAGCAGTTCGTCACAGGGCTACAATCAGCCCCAGCATTTT
len: 14; v_gene: TRBV29-1; j_gene: TRBJ2-5; abundance: .; d_gene: .; CDR3aa: CSVVPLGDQETQYF; CDR3nt: TGCAGCGTTGTCCCCTTGGGAGATCAAGAGACCCAGTACTTC
len: 16; v_gene: TRBV6-5; j_gene: TRBJ1-4; abundance: .; d_gene: .; CDR3aa: CASSYGIQSTNEKLFF; CDR3nt: TGTGCCAGCAGTTACGGAATCCAATCAACTAATGAAAAACTGTTTTTT